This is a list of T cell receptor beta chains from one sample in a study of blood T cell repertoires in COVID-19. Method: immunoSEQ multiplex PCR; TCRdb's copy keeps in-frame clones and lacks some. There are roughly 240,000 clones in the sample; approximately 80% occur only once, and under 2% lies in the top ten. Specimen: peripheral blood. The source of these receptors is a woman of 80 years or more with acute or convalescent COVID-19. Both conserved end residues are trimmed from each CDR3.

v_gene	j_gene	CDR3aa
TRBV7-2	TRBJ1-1	ASSLIQGSAEAF
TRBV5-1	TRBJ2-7	ASSPLSGRGAYEQY
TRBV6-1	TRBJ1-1	ASSEGRGNTEAF
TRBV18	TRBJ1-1	ASQREGALNTEAF
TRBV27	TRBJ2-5	ASSIRTGEETQY
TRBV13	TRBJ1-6	ASSPSSQGRSSPLH
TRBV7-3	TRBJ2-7	ASSPGQFYEQY
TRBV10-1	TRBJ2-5	ASSVGGLQTQY
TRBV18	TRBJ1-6	ASSLQGDNSPLH
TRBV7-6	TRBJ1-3	ASSPYSGDFGLESGNTIY
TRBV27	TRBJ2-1	ASSLSRPSGRAGEQF
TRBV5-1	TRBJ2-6	ASSEGSAGANVLT
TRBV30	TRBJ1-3	AWGSGNTIY
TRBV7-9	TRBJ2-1	ASSIPTEGGEQF
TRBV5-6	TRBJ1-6	ASSLQGSSYNSPLH
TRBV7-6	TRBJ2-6	ASSLGGAGANVLT
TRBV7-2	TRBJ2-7	ASSNRGRGGYEQY
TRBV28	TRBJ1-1	ASSTTGNTEAF
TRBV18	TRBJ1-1	ASSPGSKVPGTEAF
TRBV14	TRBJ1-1	ASSLLGPSGRNTEAF
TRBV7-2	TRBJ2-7	ASSSRKRSSSYEQY
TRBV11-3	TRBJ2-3	ASSFETAPTRRTDTQY
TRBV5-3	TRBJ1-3	ARPAGGRPTSGNTIY
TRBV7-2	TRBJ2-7	ASSPRGQTYEQY
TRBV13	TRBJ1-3	ASSSGTGLSGNTIY
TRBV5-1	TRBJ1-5	ASSFGTGDSNQPQH
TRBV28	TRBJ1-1	ASSLGDRGRAF
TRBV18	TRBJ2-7	ASTHGEHYEQY
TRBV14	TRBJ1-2	ASSQGQNYGYT
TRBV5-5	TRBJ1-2	ASKVQANYGYT
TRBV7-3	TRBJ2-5	ASSSAGPGETQY
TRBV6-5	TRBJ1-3	ASSYRGASGNTIY
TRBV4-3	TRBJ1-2	ASSQDLTGIYYGYT
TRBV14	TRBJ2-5	ASSQHRTGVNQYQETQY
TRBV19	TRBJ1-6	ASSEHSKGTPLH
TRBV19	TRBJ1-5	ASSMGQGYVQPQH
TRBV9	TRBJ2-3	ASSVLSLADTQY
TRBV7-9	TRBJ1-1	ASSLWTGLNTEAF
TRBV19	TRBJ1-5	ASTEQVASNQPQH
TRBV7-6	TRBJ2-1	ASSLVAGGPNEQF
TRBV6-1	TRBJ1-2	ASSEEGAGYGYT
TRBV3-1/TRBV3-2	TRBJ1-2	ASSQYDRGVRGYT
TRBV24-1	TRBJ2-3	ATSDLGTGTDTQY
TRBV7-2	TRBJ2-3	ASSLVRGSTDTQY
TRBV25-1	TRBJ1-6	ASSDRRVDSPLH
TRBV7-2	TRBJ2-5	ASSTLAGQETQY
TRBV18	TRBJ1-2	ASSPSGQGRYGYT
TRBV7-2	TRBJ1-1	ASSFAGTGNTEAF
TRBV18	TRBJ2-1	ASSPLAGANEQF
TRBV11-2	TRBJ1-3	ASSFRGLGGNTIY
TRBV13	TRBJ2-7	ASSLGWGLDSYEQY
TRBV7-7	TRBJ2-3	ASSLLAGGPDTQY
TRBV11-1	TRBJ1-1	ASGMGRLTEAF
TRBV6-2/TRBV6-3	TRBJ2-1	ASSYFRLREGDEQF
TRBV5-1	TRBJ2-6	ASSLLSSSGILGANVLT
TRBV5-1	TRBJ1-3	ASSLAAGPSGNTIY
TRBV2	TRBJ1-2	ASSESWTNYGYT
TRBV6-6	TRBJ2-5	ASSRQETQY
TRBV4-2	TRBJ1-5	ASSQGGDQPQH
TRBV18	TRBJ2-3	ASSLTAGTDTQY